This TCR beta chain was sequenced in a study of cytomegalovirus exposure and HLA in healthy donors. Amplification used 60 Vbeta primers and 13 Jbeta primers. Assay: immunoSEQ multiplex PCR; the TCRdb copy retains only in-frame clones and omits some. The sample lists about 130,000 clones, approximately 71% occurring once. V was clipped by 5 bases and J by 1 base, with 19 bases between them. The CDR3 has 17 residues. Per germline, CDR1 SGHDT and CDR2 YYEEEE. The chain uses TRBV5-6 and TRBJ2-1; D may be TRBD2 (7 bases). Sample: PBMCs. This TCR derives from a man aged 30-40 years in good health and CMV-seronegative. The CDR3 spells CASSILRGAGSYNEQFF. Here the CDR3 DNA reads TGTGCCAGCAGTATCCTTCGGGGGGCGGGGTCCTACAATGAGCAGTTCTTC. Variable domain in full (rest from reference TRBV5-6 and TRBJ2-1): DAGVTQSPTHLIKTRGQQVTLRCSPKSGHDTVSWYQQALGQGPQFIFQYYEEEERQRGNFPDRFSGHQFPNYSSELNVNALLLGDSALYLCASSILRGAGSYNEQFFGPGTRLTVL.